Following are 19 T cell receptor beta chains from one sample sequenced in a study of cytomegalovirus exposure and HLA in healthy donors. 60 Vbeta and 13 Jbeta primers were used in PCR. Sequenced by immunoSEQ multiplex PCR; TCRdb stores in-frame clones only, minus some. This table holds under 250,000 clones, about three quarters found once. Sequencing was performed on PBMCs. The source of these receptors is a boy aged 5-17 years in good health and CMV-seronegative.

In its sample, this clone was seen once. The chain uses TRBV5-6 and TRBJ2-7, with 10 bases lining up with TRBD1. V lost 4 bases to trimming and J lost 2 bases; unmatched junction nucleotides: 3. Germline V gene lookup returns CDR1 SGHDT and CDR2 YYEEEE. The CDR3 length is 14 residues. CDR3 coding DNA: TGTGCCAGCAGCCCCGGGACAGGGGCCTACGAGCAGTACTTC. Its protein is CASSPGTGAYEQYF.

This chain connects TRBV9 to TRBJ2-1; 12 bases are shared with TRBD2. The CDR3 is made up of 17 amino acids. Losses at the gene ends were 0 bases for V and 2 bases for J; bases not matched to a gene: 3. The germline CDR1 and CDR2 sequences are SGDLS and YYNGEE. This CDR3 is CASSVASGGAAYNEQFF. DNA for the CDR3: TGTGCCAGCAGCGTAGCTAGCGGGGGGGCAGCCTACAATGAGCAGTTCTTC.

This chain links TRBV15 with TRBJ1-6, with D tentatively TRBD1 (5 bases). The CDR3 contains 19 residues. V was trimmed by 0 bases and J by 7 bases, leaving 22 bases between them. CDR1 and CDR2 (germline): LNHNV, YYDKDF (reference sequence). The CDR3 DNA reads as TGTGCCACCAGCAGAGATTTGAGGCAGGGAATCCACGAAAATTCACCCCTCCACTTT. This sequence encodes CATSRDLRQGIHENSPLHF.

J is TRBJ2-1 and V is TRBV10-2; D is perhaps TRBD2 (7 bases). The V end lost 4 bases, the J end lost 9 bases, and 16 bases lay between the germline ends. The CDR3 covers 14 residues. Germline-derived CDR1 and CDR2 are WSHSY and SAAADI. CDR3 in DNA: TGCGCCAGCAGTGTATCGGGGGGCGCCGGTGAGCAGTTCTTC. The encoded protein is CASSVSGGAGEQFF.

The chain joins TRBV4-2 to TRBJ2-1; TRBD2 matches at 16 bases. Per germline, CDR1 LGHNA and CDR2 YNFKEQ. This CDR3 has 17 amino acids. V was pared by 3 bases and J by 7 bases, with 6 bases of the junction left unmatched. CDR3 in amino acids: CASSQVGTSGGANEQFF. The CDR3 nucleotides are TGTGCCAGCAGCCAGGTCGGGACTAGCGGGGGGGCAAATGAGCAGTTCTTC.

The chain carries TRBV20-1 and TRBJ2-3; maybe TRBD2 (5 bases). The CDR3 covers 11 residues. Trimming left V 3 bases short and J 11 bases short, with 12 bases between. Germline values: CDR1 DFQATT, CDR2 SNEGSKA (reference sequence). The CDR3 DNA follows: TGCAGTGCTAGTAGCGCAGAGGAGCAGTATTTT. It specifies CSASSAEEQYF.

This clone has a handful of counts. This chain uses TRBV5-1 with TRBJ1-3, with no clear D. The CDR3 is 14 residues long. The ends were cut back, 1 base at V and 6 bases at J, with 11 bases in the middle. Germline V lookup: CDR1 SGHRS, CDR2 YFSETQ. The CDR3 DNA reads as TGCGCCAGCAGCTTGCCCAACAGTCTAAACACCATATATTTT. It codes for CASSLPNSLNTIYF.

The chain is built from TRBV18 and TRBJ2-5; possibly TRBD2 for D (5 bases). Trimming cost V 2 bases and J 2 bases, with 9 bases left between them. The CDR3 loop spans 14 amino acids. The germline V gene encodes CDR1 KGHSH and CDR2 LQKENI. The CDR3 here is CASSPGRGQETQYF. The CDR3 nucleotides read TGTGCCAGCTCACCAGGACGAGGGCAAGAGACCCAGTACTTC. The full variable domain, its missing parts supplied by reference TRBV18 and TRBJ2-5, is NAGVMQNPRHLVRRRGQEARLRCSPMKGHSHVYWYRQLPEEGLKFMVYLQKENIIDESGMPKERFSAEFPKEGPSILRIQQVVRGDSAAYFCASSPGRGQETQYFGPGTRLLVL.

In this sample, this clone turned up a few times. V and J are TRBV19 and TRBJ1-1; perhaps TRBD1 as D (5 bases). Germline CDR1 is LNHDA and CDR2 is SQIVND (reference sequence). V lost 2 bases to trimming and J lost 7 bases, with 11 bases between them. The CDR3 has 13 residues. In nucleotides, the CDR3 is TGTGCCAGTAGTATATTTTCTGACAGTGAAGCTTTCTTT. Translating gives CASSIFSDSEAFF.

This chain links TRBV30 with TRBJ1-4, with D possibly TRBD1 on 6 matching bases. This CDR3 region has 14 residues. From germline, CDR1 is GTSNPN and CDR2 SVGIG (reference sequence). The V end was cut by 2 bases, the J end by 7 bases, with 14 bases between. This CDR3 reads CAWSFYRVGEKLFF. Here the CDR3 DNA reads TGTGCCTGGAGTTTTTACAGGGTTGGTGAAAAACTGTTTTTT.

This clone was picked up one time. This specimen includes other DNA sequences encoding the same CDR3. This chain links TRBV5-4 with TRBJ1-1; a weak D match, TRBD1 (5 bases). With 0 bases removed from V and 4 bases from J, the gap between germline ends came to 10 bases. This CDR3 has 14 amino acids. Germline CDR1 is SGHNT and CDR2 is YYREEE (reference sequence). CDR3 in DNA: TGTGCCAGCAGCTTGGCCGGGGGAGGCACTGAAGCTTTCTTT. The encoded protein is CASSLAGGGTEAFF.

This CDR3 reads CASSLTGTPEAFF. CDR3 nucleotide sequence: TGTGCCAGTAGTTTAACCGGGACACCTGAAGCTTTCTTT. The chain employs TRBV19 and TRBJ1-1; tentative D call: TRBD1 (6 bases). Germline V gene sequence: CDR1 LNHDA, CDR2 SQIVND (reference sequence). This CDR3 comprises 13 residues. V was clipped by 5 bases and J by 6 bases, with 13 bases between them.

The chain links TRBV27 to TRBJ2-2; perhaps TRBD1 as D (5 bases). Trimming removed 3 bases at V and 1 base at J, with 12 bases between. The CDR3 consists of 16 residues. Germline V gives CDR1 MNHEY, CDR2 SMNVEV (reference sequence). DNA for the CDR3: TGTGCCAGCAGTTTGGGGCCAGGGATGAACACCGGGGAGCTGTTTTTT. Amino acids: CASSLGPGMNTGELFF.

In its sample, this clone was seen a few times. The chain employs TRBV7-9 and TRBJ2-5; 8 nucleotides align to TRBD2. J lost 1 base, V lost 5 bases, and 6 bases had no gene match. Germline V CDR1 and CDR2: SEHNR, FQNEAQ (reference sequence). The CDR3 has 15 amino acids. Here the CDR3 reads CASSLSGGLQETQYF. CDR3 coding DNA: TGTGCCAGCAGCCTGTCGGGGGGGCTCCAAGAGACCCAGTACTTC.

The chain recombines TRBV2 with TRBJ1-2; a possible D gene is TRBD1 (5 bases). V lost 5 bases and J 4 bases, leaving 14 bases between the germline ends. CDR1 SNHLY and CDR2 FYNNEI come from the germline V gene. This CDR3 spans 14 amino acids. The CDR3: CASSRQGKSYGYTF. DNA of the CDR3: TGTGCCAGCAGTAGGCAGGGAAAGAGCTATGGCTACACCTTC. The full variable domain, rest sourced from reference TRBV2 and TRBJ1-2, is EPEVTQTPSHQVTQMGQEVILRCVPISNHLYFYWYRQILGQKVEFLVSFYNNEISEKSEIFDDQFSVERPDGSNFTLKIRSTKLEDSAMYFCASSRQGKSYGYTFGSGTRLTVV.

The chain is built from TRBV2 and TRBJ2-7; 13 bases align to TRBD2. Trimming cost V 6 bases and J 6 bases; bases outside gene matches: 5. CDR1 is SNHLY and CDR2 is FYNNEI in the germline V gene. There are 14 residues in the CDR3. Here the CDR3 DNA reads TGTGCCAGCAGGACTAGCGGGGGGAGTGGCGAGCAGTACTTC. It is translated as CASRTSGGSGEQYF.

A single count supports this clone. The V and J genes are TRBV29-1 and TRBJ2-2; the D is unclear. The CDR3 has 12 amino acids. The germline CDR1 and CDR2 sequences are SQVTM and ANQGSEA. Between the trimmed V and J ends, which lost 7 bases and 1 base, there was a span of 7 bases. The CDR3: CSALVNTGELFF. The CDR3 bases are TGCAGCGCTCTAGTGAACACCGGGGAGCTGTTTTTT.

J is TRBJ2-7 and V is TRBV10-3; 8 bases are a match to TRBD1. V lost 3 bases to trimming and J lost 2 bases; unmatched junction nucleotides: 3. This CDR3 region has 14 residues. The V gene's germline CDR1 is ENHRY and CDR2 SYGVKD. Here the CDR3 reads CAISDVQGAYEQYF. CDR3 bases: TGTGCCATCAGTGATGTACAGGGGGCCTACGAGCAGTACTTC.

The chain combines TRBV2 with TRBJ2-1, with D possibly being TRBD2 (6 bases). The V and J ends lost 7 bases and 5 bases respectively, with 15 bases between them. Germline assignment: CDR1 SNHLY and CDR2 FYNNEI. CDR3 length equals 14 residues. The CDR3 coding sequence is TGTGCCAGCACCCCGGGGCGGACTAACAATGAGCAGTTCTTC. This gives the protein CASTPGRTNNEQFF.